Listed here is a single TCR beta chain. Trimming removed 1 base from V and 0 bases from J, with 7 bases in between. The germline gives CDR1 DFQATT, CDR2 SNEGSKA (reference sequence). The CDR3 extends over 13 amino acids. The sample is drawn from a study of blood T cells in healthy people across ages. The authors ran a second PCR of roughly 7 to 11 cycles using a sample-barcoded 5' primer and a J-beta primer mix. The yield of each sample was at least 2.5 million CDR3-containing paired-end reads. TCRdb reprocessed the 5' RACE reads via MiXCR and lists one record per CDR3 protein. The sample consists of around 900,000 distinct CDR3 sequences, roughly 26% of them appearing once. Caucasian individuals from Russia who were healthy and aged about 6 to 100 acted as donors. Peripheral blood, ten milliliters per donor, was collected.

The sample comprised blood. This sequence was found in a woman over 75 in good health. This sequence joins TRBV20-1 and TRBJ2-7; D unclear. This chain's CDR3 is CSARGSFSYEQYF. DNA for the CDR3: TGCAGTGCTAGAGGTAGTTTCTCCTACGAGCAGTACTTC.